Listed here are 23 T cell receptor beta chains from one sample, sequenced in a study of CD8 T cells in Susac syndrome. Random hexamers served to reverse transcribe roughly 0.5 to 1 ug RNA. TCRdb called the immunoSEQ multiplex PCR reads again in MiXCR, with one record for every CDR3 protein. This table holds about 280,000 distinct CDR3 sequences, around 84% found once. Input material: CD8+ T cells from PBMCs. All receptors derive from a human donor with multiple sclerosis.

The chain couples TRBV13 to TRBJ2-7; TRBD2 is a possible D gene (6 bases). CDR3 length: 16 residues. CDR1 and CDR2 (germline): PRHDT, FYEKMQ (reference sequence). Trimming pared 2 bases from V and 4 bases from J, leaving 18 bases between. Written as DNA, the CDR3 is TGTGCCAGCAGCTTATCCGCGGGGCGGCTTATTTACGAGCAGTACTTC. It encodes CASSLSAGRLIYEQYF.

The J gene is TRBJ2-1, the V gene TRBV6-2 or TRBV6-3, with a weak D call TRBD1 (6 bases). Trimming left V 4 bases short and J 10 bases short, with 14 bases between. This CDR3 is built from 13 residues. Germline CDR1 is MNHEY and CDR2 is SVGEGT. Here the CDR3 reads CASSSADSLEQFF. The CDR3 DNA is TGTGCCAGCAGTTCAGCGGACAGCCTCGAGCAGTTCTTC.

The genes are TRBV20-1 and TRBJ2-1, with 8 bases lining up with TRBD1. The J segment lost 5 bases and the V segment lost 4 bases, leaving 10 bases of the junction unmatched. This CDR3 has 15 amino acids. Germline V gene data show CDR1 as DFQATT and CDR2 as SNEGSKA (reference sequence). The CDR3 coding sequence is TGCAGTGCTACACTGGACAGGGAGAGGCACAATGAGCAGTTCTTC. The encoded protein is CSATLDRERHNEQFF.

The chain links TRBV30 to TRBJ1-1; D might be TRBD1 (5 bases). V dropped 2 bases and J dropped 4 bases, with 11 bases sitting between them. Germline V CDR1 and CDR2: GTSNPN, SVGIG (reference sequence). The CDR3 totals 13 residues. The CDR3 loop is CAWSYGGGTEAFF. DNA of the CDR3: TGTGCCTGGAGTTACGGGGGTGGCACTGAAGCTTTCTTT.

The J gene is TRBJ1-2, the V gene TRBV7-9; D may be TRBD1 (5 bases). Trimming removed 3 bases from V and 10 bases from J, with 21 bases in between. This CDR3 is 15 amino acids long. CDR1 and CDR2 (germline): SEHNR, FQNEAQ (reference sequence). The CDR3 nucleotides read TGTGCCAGCAGCTTTATCGTCGGGGCCCATTTAGACTACACCTTC. It yields the protein CASSFIVGAHLDYTF.

The chain has TRBV20-1 and TRBJ2-1; maybe TRBD2 (5 bases). The CDR3 runs 15 residues. Trimming took 6 bases from V and 9 from J, leaving 24 bases between them. From germline, CDR1 is DFQATT and CDR2 SNEGSKA (reference sequence). CDR3 nucleotide sequence: TGCAGTGCGGACTCCAGGATACGGCTCGGCAGTGAGCAGTTCTTC. Translated: CSADSRIRLGSEQFF.

The sample holds one count of this clonotype. The V and J genes are TRBV6-1 and TRBJ1-3, with TRBD1 identical over 9 bases. Germline V gives CDR1 MNHNS, CDR2 SASEGT. The V segment lost 5 bases and the J segment 1 base; nucleotides outside the gene matches: 9. CDR3 length: 17 amino acids. CDR3 bases: TGTGCCAGCAGTAAAGGGACAGGGCGCCTTTCTGGAAACACCATATATTTT. Translating it yields CASSKGTGRLSGNTIYF.

The J gene is TRBJ2-7, the V gene TRBV6-5; D unclear. CDR1 and CDR2 (germline): MNHEY, SVGAGI. This CDR3 region has 14 residues. With 4 bases removed from V and 5 bases from J, the gap between germline ends came to 15 bases. The CDR3 loop reads CASSWTGFVDEQYF. Here the CDR3 DNA reads TGTGCCAGCAGTTGGACGGGCTTCGTGGACGAGCAGTACTTC.

This sequence joins TRBV5-1 and TRBJ2-3, with 7 bases identical to TRBD1. With V trimmed by 9 bases and J by 3 bases, 13 bases remained unmatched. This CDR3 spans 15 amino acids. Per the germline V gene, CDR1 is SGHRS and CDR2 is YFSETQ. The CDR3 is CATRTGQASTDTQYF. Written as DNA, the CDR3 is TGCGCCACTCGGACTGGACAGGCATCGACAGATACGCAGTATTTT. Full variable domain (outside the CDR3, taken from reference TRBV5-1 and TRBJ2-3): KAGVTQTPRYLIKTRGQQVTLSCSPISGHRSVSWYQQTPGQGLQFLFEYFSETQRNKGNFPGRFSGRQFSNSRSEMNVSTLELGDSALYLCATRTGQASTDTQYFGPGTRLTVL.

This clonotype came up a few times. Compared with germline, one end of the junction differs, possibly owing to a read error. The chain uses TRBV29-1 and TRBJ2-7, with D perhaps matching TRBD1 or TRBD2 (7 bases each). The length of the CDR3 is 14 residues. Germline loops: CDR1 SQVTM, CDR2 ANQGSEA. The CDR3 nucleotides are TGCAGCGTTGCGGGAGGAGACAGGGCCTATGAGCAGTACTTC. Encoded protein: CSVAGGDRAYEQYF.

The chain is built from TRBV29-1 and TRBJ2-3, with D uncertain. The V gene's germline CDR1 is SQVTM and CDR2 ANQGSEA. This CDR3 contains 13 residues. V was cut by 4 bases and J by 0 bases, with 8 bases left in between. In nucleotides, the CDR3 is TGCAGCGTTGTCCCATATAGCACAGATACGCAGTATTTT. Amino acid sequence: CSVVPYSTDTQYF.

The chain is built from TRBV4-1 and TRBJ1-5, with D unclear. This CDR3 contains 14 residues. V was trimmed by 4 bases and J by 1 base, leaving 8 bases between them. Germline V lookup: CDR1 MGHRA, CDR2 YSYEKL. CDR3 protein: CASSPDWSNQPQHF. The CDR3 nucleotides are TGCGCCAGCAGCCCAGATTGGAGCAATCAGCCCCAGCATTTT.

The rearrangement joins TRBV19 to TRBJ1-1; the D is unclear. V was clipped by 7 bases and J by 2 bases, with 8 bases between them. Germline assignment: CDR1 LNHDA and CDR2 SQIVND (reference sequence). This CDR3 is 12 amino acids long. The CDR3 spells CASTAGNTEAFF. The DNA of the CDR3 is TGTGCCAGTACCGCCGGAAACACTGAAGCTTTCTTT.

The chain links TRBV6-2 or TRBV6-3 to TRBJ2-1, with 8 bases matching TRBD2. This CDR3 spans 18 amino acids. With 2 bases clipped from V and 1 base from J, the junction kept 10 bases outside the gene matches. Per the germline V gene, CDR1 is MNHEY and CDR2 is SVGEGT. The CDR3 sequence is CASSYEVAGPVSYNEQFF. The CDR3 bases are TGTGCCAGCAGTTACGAGGTAGCGGGACCCGTTTCCTACAATGAGCAGTTCTTC.

The chain uses TRBV24-1 and TRBJ2-7, with 10 bases identical to TRBD2. Germline lookup yields CDR1 KGHDR and CDR2 SFDVKD. This CDR3 is built from 15 residues. The ends lost 0 bases at V and 3 bases at J; junction bases unmatched: 1. In nucleotides, the CDR3 is TGTGCCACCAGTGATTTGGCTAGCGGGAGCTACGAGCAGTACTTC. Translating gives CATSDLASGSYEQYF.

The chain employs TRBV4-1 and TRBJ1-2; D unresolved. The CDR3 sequence is 13 residues long. In germline, CDR1 is MGHRA, CDR2 YSYEKL. Trimming shortened V by 0 bases and J by 10 bases, and 12 bases separated the two germline ends. As DNA, the CDR3 is TGCGCCAGCAGCCAAGATGGAGACGCTTACTACACCTTC. This sequence encodes CASSQDGDAYYTF.

The V call is TRBV18, the J call TRBJ2-1, with a weak D call TRBD2 (6 bases). Germline V gene sequence: CDR1 KGHSH, CDR2 LQKENI. V was shortened by 3 bases and J by 7 bases, with 16 bases between the two germline ends. This CDR3 has 15 amino acids. In nucleotides, the CDR3 is TGTGCCAGCTCACCTTCGCGGGATAACCATAATGAGCAGTTCTTC. Translated, it gives CASSPSRDNHNEQFF.

J is TRBJ1-2 and V is TRBV29-1, with 11 bases identical to TRBD1. The CDR3 has 14 residues. V gave up 6 bases and J gave up 5 bases; unmatched junction bases: 8. Germline CDR1 SQVTM, CDR2 ANQGSEA. CDR3 region: CSVETDRGPYGYTF. In DNA form, the CDR3 reads TGCAGCGTCGAAACGGACAGGGGGCCTTATGGCTACACCTTC.

This clonotype was seen a single time. The CDR3 DNA reads TGCAGTGCCTGGGGACTAGCGGGGACCTACGAGCAGTACTTC. It codes for CSAWGLAGTYEQYF. The chain carries TRBV20-1 and TRBJ2-7; 13 bases align to TRBD2. The J segment lost 2 bases and the V segment lost 6 bases, leaving 4 bases of the junction unmatched. This CDR3 region has 14 residues. Germline lookup yields CDR1 DFQATT and CDR2 SNEGSKA (reference sequence).

The chain links TRBV27 to TRBJ2-1; no reliable D call. Germline lookup yields CDR1 MNHEY and CDR2 SMNVEV (reference sequence). The length of the CDR3 is 12 residues. V lost 6 bases, J lost 9 bases, and 12 bases lay in between. The CDR3 sequence is CASSSLSGEQFF. DNA for the CDR3: TGTGCCAGCAGCTCCCTATCGGGTGAGCAGTTCTTC.

The chain couples TRBV13 to TRBJ2-1; TRBD1 is a possible D gene (5 bases). CDR3 length equals 15 residues. The ends were cut back, 4 bases at V and 3 bases at J, with 13 bases in the middle. Germline-derived CDR1 and CDR2 are PRHDT and FYEKMQ (reference sequence). As DNA, the CDR3 is TGTGCCAGCAGCTCCAGGGCGAGTAACTACAATGAGCAGTTCTTC. It translates to CASSSRASNYNEQFF.

As DNA, the CDR3 is TGTGCCAGCAGCCCACGAACGCCGACGCGAGCGGGAGAAGAAGAGACCCAGTACTTC. It specifies CASSPRTPTRAGEEETQYF. This chain links TRBV7-9 with TRBJ2-5; 8 bases match TRBD2. The CDR3 totals 19 residues. Germline trimming cut 5 bases from V and 3 bases from J; bases unmatched to any gene: 20. Germline V gene data show CDR1 as SEHNR and CDR2 as FQNEAQ (reference sequence).

The chain carries TRBV12-3 or TRBV12-4 and TRBJ2-5; 12 bases line up with TRBD1. This CDR3 is 15 amino acids long. Losses at the gene ends were 5 bases for V and 5 bases for J; bases not matched to a gene: 6. In nucleotides, the CDR3 is TGTGCCAGCAGTGACCGGGACAGGGGGCTTGAGACCCAGTACTTC. Translating gives CASSDRDRGLETQYF.